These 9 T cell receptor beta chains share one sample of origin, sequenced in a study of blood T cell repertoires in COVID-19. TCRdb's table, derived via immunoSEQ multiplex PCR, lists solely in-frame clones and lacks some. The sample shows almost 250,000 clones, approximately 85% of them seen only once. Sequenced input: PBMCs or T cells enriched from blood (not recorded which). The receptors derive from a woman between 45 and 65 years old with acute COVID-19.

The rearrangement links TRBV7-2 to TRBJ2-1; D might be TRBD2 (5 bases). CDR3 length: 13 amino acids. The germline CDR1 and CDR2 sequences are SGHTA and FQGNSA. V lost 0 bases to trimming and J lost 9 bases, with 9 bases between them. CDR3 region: CASSLAPEGEQFF. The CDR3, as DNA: TGTGCCAGCAGCTTAGCGCCTGAGGGTGAGCAGTTCTTC.

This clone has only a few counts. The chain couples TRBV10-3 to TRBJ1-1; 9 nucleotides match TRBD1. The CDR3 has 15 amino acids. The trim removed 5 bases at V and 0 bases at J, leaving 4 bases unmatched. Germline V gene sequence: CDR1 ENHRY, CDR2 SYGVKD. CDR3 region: CAISKGDRVNTEAFF. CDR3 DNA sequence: TGTGCCATCAGTAAGGGGGACAGGGTGAACACTGAAGCTTTCTTT.

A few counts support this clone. CDR3 residues: CASMGIYGYTF. In DNA, the CDR3 is TGTGCCAGCATGGGCATCTATGGCTACACCTTC. The J gene is TRBJ1-2, the V gene TRBV5-4; D remains ambiguous. The germline V and J ends were trimmed by 6 bases and 4 bases, with 7 bases remaining between them. Per germline, CDR1 SGHNT and CDR2 YYREEE (reference sequence). The CDR3 length is 11 residues. Together with reference TRBV5-4 and TRBJ1-2, the CDR3 gives the full variable domain: ETGVTQSPTHLIKTRGQQVTLRCSSQSGHNTVSWYQQALGQGPQFIFQYYREEENGRGNFPPRFSGLQFPNYSSELNVNALELDDSALYLCASMGIYGYTFGSGTRLTVV.

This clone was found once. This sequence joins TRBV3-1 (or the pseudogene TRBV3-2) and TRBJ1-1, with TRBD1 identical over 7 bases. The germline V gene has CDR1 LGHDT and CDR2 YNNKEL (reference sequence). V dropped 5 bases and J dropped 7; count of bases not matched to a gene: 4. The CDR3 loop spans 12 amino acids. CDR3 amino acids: CASSYRGGEAFF. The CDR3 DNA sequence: TGTGCCAGCAGCTACAGGGGAGGTGAAGCTTTCTTT.

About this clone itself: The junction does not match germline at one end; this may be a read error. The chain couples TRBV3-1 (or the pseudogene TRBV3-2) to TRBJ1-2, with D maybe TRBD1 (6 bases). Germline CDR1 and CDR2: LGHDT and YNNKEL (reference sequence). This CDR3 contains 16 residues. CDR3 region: CASSRRSTGLTYVYTF. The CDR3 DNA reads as TGTGCCAGCAGCCGGCGTTCAACAGGGTTGACTTATGTCTACACCTTC.

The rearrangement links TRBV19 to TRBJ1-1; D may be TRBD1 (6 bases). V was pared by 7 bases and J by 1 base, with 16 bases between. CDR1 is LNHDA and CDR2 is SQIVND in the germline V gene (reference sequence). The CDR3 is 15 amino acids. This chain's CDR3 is CASTDGGHPNTEAFF. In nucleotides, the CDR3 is TGTGCCAGTACCGATGGGGGACACCCGAACACTGAAGCTTTCTTT.

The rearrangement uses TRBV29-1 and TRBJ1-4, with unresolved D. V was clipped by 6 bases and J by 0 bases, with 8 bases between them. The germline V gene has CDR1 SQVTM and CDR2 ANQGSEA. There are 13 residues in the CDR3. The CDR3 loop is CSVTTATNEKLFF. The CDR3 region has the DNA TGCAGCGTCACCACTGCAACTAATGAAAAACTGTTTTTT.

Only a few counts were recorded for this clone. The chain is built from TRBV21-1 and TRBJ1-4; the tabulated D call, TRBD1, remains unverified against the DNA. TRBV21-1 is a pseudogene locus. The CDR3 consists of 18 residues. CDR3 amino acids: CASSKEGGDGKANEKLFF. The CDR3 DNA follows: TGTGCCAGCAGCAAAGAAGGGGGCGACGGGAAGGCTAATGAAAAACTGTTTTTT.

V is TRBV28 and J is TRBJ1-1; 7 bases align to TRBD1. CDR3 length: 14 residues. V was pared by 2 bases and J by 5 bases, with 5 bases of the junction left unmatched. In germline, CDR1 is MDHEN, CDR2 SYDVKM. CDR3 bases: TGTGCCAGCAGTTTAGACAGGGTCAGGACTGAAGCTTTCTTT. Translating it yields CASSLDRVRTEAFF.